This TCR beta chain was sequenced in a study of post-analysis software for immune sequencing data. As regards this clonotype: Its antigen is currently unknown.

TCR beta libraries were prepared from cDNA with unique molecular identifiers. TCRdb recomputed calls from the PCR reads with MiXCR, one row per CDR3 protein. The sample contains about 540,000 distinct CDR3 sequences, 34% of which appear only once. Broader study findings: Higher frequency in patients than in controls was seen for about five TRBV segments, with TRBV5-6, TRBV5-1 and TRBV20-1 among them.

The CDR3 extends over 17 amino acids. Germline V gene lookup returns CDR1 SEHNR and CDR2 FQNEAQ (reference sequence). Trimming left V 4 bases short and J 0 bases short, with 17 bases between. Source material: blood. V gene TRBV7-9 combines with J gene TRBJ2-3; perhaps D is TRBD1 or TRBD2 (5 bases each). The source is a girl younger than 18 with multiple sclerosis. The CDR3, as DNA: TGTGCCAGCAGCTCTACGGGGACCCTTCTTAGCACAGATACGCAGTATTTT. Residues: CASSSTGTLLSTDTQYF.